This TCR beta chain was obtained from a study of blood T cell repertoires in COVID-19. Looking at the study overall: Nucleic acid was either cDNA or gDNA, and it came from T cells, B-cell-depleted T cells, or PBMCs.

All enrollees were about 18 to 89 years old and from fewer than 30 US areas. It was within 2 weeks before study entry that exposed participants met a COVID-19 case. Germline V gene lookup returns CDR1 MNHNY and CDR2 SVGAGI (reference sequence). The CDR3 consists of 14 residues. The J segment lost 3 bases and the V segment lost 6 bases, leaving 7 bases of the junction unmatched. The assay was immunoSEQ multiplex PCR, and TCRdb's table has in-frame clones only and misses some. The data hold about 150,000 clones, with approximately 80% observed a single time. Sequenced material: PBMCs or T cells enriched from blood (not recorded which). This sequence was found in a man in his sixties or seventies who had been exposed to COVID-19. The J gene is TRBJ1-2, the V gene TRBV6-6, with 7 bases identical to TRBD1. CDR3 loop: CASRTDRADYGYTF. CDR3 bases: TGTGCCAGCAGGACAGACAGGGCCGACTATGGCTACACCTTC.